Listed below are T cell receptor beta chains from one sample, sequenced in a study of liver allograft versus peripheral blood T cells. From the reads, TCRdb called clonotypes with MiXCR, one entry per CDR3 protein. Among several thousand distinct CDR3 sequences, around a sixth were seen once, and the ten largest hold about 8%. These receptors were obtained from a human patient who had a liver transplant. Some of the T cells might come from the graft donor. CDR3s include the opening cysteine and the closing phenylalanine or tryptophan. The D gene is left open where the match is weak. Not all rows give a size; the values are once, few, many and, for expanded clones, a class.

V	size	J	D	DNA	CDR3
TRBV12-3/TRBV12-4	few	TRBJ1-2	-	TGTGCCAGCAGTTTAAACCAGGGGAGCTACACCTTC	CASSLNQGSYTF
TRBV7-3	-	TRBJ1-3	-	TGTGCCAGCAGCCAGGGTGCTGGAAACACCATATATTTT	CASSQGAGNTIYF
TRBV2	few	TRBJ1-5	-	TGTGCCAGCAGTGGTCCCAGGCTTAGCAATCAGCCCCAGCATTTT	CASSGPRLSNQPQHF
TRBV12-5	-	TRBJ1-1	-	TGTGCTAGTGGTTTGGGGCTAAACACTGAAGCTTTCTTT	CASGLGLNTEAFF
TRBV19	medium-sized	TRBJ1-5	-	TGTGCCAGTAGTGGGTCGGGGACCGGCAATCAGCCCCAGCATTTT	CASSGSGTGNQPQHF
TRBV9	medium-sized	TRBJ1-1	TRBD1	TGTGCCAGCAGCGTTTACAGGGGAGGGGACACTGAAGCTTTCTTT	CASSVYRGGDTEAFF
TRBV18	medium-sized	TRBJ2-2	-	TGTGCCAGCTCCCCAAAGAGGCTTCTAAACACCGGGGAGCTGTTTTTT	CASSPKRLLNTGELFF
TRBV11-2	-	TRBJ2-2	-	TGTGCCAGCAGCTTAAACCCGACGAACACCGGGGAGCTGTTTTTT	CASSLNPTNTGELFF
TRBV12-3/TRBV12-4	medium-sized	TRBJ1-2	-	TGTGCCAGCAGGCAGGGATTCCGTGGCTACACCTTC	CASRQGFRGYTF
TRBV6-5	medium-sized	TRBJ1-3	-	TGTGCCAGCAGTTACTCCAGTAGAAACACCATATATTTT	CASSYSSRNTIYF
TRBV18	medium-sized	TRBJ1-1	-	TGTGCCAGCTCACCGCAGGGGTTAGAACCTGAAGCTTTCTTT	CASSPQGLEPEAFF
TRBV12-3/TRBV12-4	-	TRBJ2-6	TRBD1	TGTGCCAGCAGTTTAGGACAGGGAGCCGCTGGGGCCAACGTCCTGACTTTC	CASSLGQGAAGANVLTF
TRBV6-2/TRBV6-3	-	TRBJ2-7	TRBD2	TGTGCCAGCAGTTACCCTCCTAGCGGGGTATACGAGCAGTACTTC	CASSYPPSGVYEQYF
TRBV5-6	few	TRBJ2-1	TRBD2	TGTGCCAGCAGCACGCCGGGACTAGCGGGGTCGGAGGAGCAGTTCTTC	CASSTPGLAGSEEQFF
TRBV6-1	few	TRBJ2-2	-	TGTGCCAGCGCCCAAGATTTACATGGGGAGCTGTTTTTT	CASAQDLHGELFF
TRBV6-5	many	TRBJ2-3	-	TGTGCCAGCAGCCCCCGACCTTCGGGCACAGATACGCAGTATTTT	CASSPRPSGTDTQYF
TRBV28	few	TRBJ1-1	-	TGTGCCAGCAGTCGTCCCCCCGTGGGTGAAGCTTTCTTT	CASSRPPVGEAFF
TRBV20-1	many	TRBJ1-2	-	TGCAGTGCTAGAGGGGTTAATGGCTACACCTTC	CSARGVNGYTF
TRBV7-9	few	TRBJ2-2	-	TGTGCCAGCAGTTGGACCGGGGAGCTGTTTTTT	CASSWTGELFF
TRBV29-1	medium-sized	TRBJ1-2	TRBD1	TGCAGCGCCACCTCCGGGACAGCCTATGGCTACACCTTC	CSATSGTAYGYTF
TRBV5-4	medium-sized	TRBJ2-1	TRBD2	TGTGCCAGCAGCTTTGCGGGGGGAAACAATGAGCAGTTCTTC	CASSFAGGNNEQFF
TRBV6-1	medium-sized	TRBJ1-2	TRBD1	TGTGCCAGCAGTGAAGGGCCGGGACAGGGTCTATCCCCGGACACCTTC	CASSEGPGQGLSPDTF
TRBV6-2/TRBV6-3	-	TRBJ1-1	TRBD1	TGTGCCAGCATTCCCTCGGGACAGGGGGCTGAAGCTTTCTTT	CASIPSGQGAEAFF
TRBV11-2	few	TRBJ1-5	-	TGTGCCAGCAGCTTACAGGGTGGTAGTCAGCCCCAGCATTTT	CASSLQGGSQPQHF
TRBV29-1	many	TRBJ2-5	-	TGCAGCGTTAGAGTACGAGCGGAGACCCAGTACTTC	CSVRVRAETQYF
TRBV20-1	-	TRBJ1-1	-	TGCAGTGCTAGAGAAGGGTTTTTGAACACTGAAGCTTTCTTT	CSAREGFLNTEAFF
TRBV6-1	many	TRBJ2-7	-	TGTGCCAGCAGTGAACTTAGGGGGGATTCTTACGAGCAGTACTTC	CASSELRGDSYEQYF
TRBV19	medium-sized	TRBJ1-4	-	TGTGCCAGTAGTATAGGCACAGCTTCTAATGAAAAACTGTTTTTT	CASSIGTASNEKLFF
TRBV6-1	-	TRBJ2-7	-	TGTGCCAGCAGTAACCCGGCGCCCTACGAGCAGTACTTC	CASSNPAPYEQYF
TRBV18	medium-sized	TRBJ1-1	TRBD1	TGTGCCAGCTCACGAGACAGGGGGAACACTGAAGCTTTCTTT	CASSRDRGNTEAFF
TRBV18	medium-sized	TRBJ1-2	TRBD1	TGTGCCAGCTCACGGACAGGGAACTATGGCTACACCTTC	CASSRTGNYGYTF
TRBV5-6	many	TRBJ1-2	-	TGTGCCAGCAGCCCCGCAGGCGCCTCCTTCTATGGCTACACCTTC	CASSPAGASFYGYTF
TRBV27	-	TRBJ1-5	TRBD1	TGTGCCAGCAGTCCGTTTAGGACAGGCTTTAATCAGCCCCAGCATTTT	CASSPFRTGFNQPQHF
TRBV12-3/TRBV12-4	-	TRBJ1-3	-	TGTGCCAGCAGTTTAGATGGCTTTTCTGGAAACACCATATATTTT	CASSLDGFSGNTIYF
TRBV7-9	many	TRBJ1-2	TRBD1	TGTGCCAGCAGCCACCCAACCACAGGGGTTGAGGGCTACACCTTC	CASSHPTTGVEGYTF